Below, 4 T cell receptor beta chains from the same sample are listed, as sequenced in a study of response to subunit inactivated influenza vaccine. TCRdb reprocessed the RT-PCR reads with MiXCR, giving one entry per CDR3 protein. The sample holds more than 550,000 distinct CDR3 sequences; roughly 12% are singletons and the top ten take roughly a tenth. Sample: PBMCs from blood, taken on the day of vaccination. Source of these receptors: a man aged 45-60 years who received an inactivated influenza vaccine.

The genes are TRBV4-2 and TRBJ2-7; weak D call: TRBD1 (5 bases). There are 16 residues in the CDR3. The germline gives CDR1 LGHNA, CDR2 YNFKEQ. V lost 7 bases and J lost 4, with 23 bases in between. This chain's CDR3 is CASTPTLGQSYYEQYF. The CDR3 DNA follows: TGTGCCAGCACCCCTACCTTGGGGCAGTCTTATTACGAGCAGTACTTC.

The V call is TRBV30, the J call TRBJ1-4; D is uncertain. This CDR3 has 13 residues. The V and J ends lost 2 bases and 9 bases respectively, with 13 bases between them. In germline, CDR1 is GTSNPN, CDR2 SVGIG (reference sequence). CDR3 sequence: CAWSRLVGQKLFF. As DNA, the CDR3 is TGTGCCTGGAGTCGGCTTGTAGGGCAAAAACTGTTTTTT.

This clonotype was seen a few times. The chain couples TRBV12-3 or TRBV12-4 to TRBJ2-1, with a tentative D call TRBD1 (5 bases). CDR3 length: 14 residues. V dropped 8 bases and J dropped 2 bases, with 13 bases sitting between them. The CDR3, as DNA: TGTGCCAGCCGTCGTGCACAGGCCTACAATGAGCAGTTCTTC. As protein: CASRRAQAYNEQFF.

V usage is TRBV24-1 and J usage is TRBJ2-1, with 14 bases matching TRBD2. The CDR3 is 16 amino acids. V gave up 7 bases and J gave up 1 base; unmatched junction bases: 2. From germline, CDR1 is KGHDR and CDR2 SFDVKD. CDR3 nucleotide sequence: TGTGCCACCAGGGGGACTAGCGGGAGATCCTACAATGAGCAGTTCTTC. Amino acids: CATRGTSGRSYNEQFF.